This T cell receptor (beta chain) was sequenced for a study of CD8 T cells in ankylosing spondylitis. Overall study results and limits: Seemingly characteristic of ankylosing spondylitis blood was a TCR beta motif consisting of 7 or 8 highly homologous variants.

The V gene's germline CDR1 is KGHSH and CDR2 LQKENI. The CDR3 is 12 amino acids. The V gene lost 2 bases and the J gene lost 5 bases, with 7 bases spanning the gap. In this sample, this clonotype turned up a few times. Its antigen remains unknown. TCRdb re-derived calls from the 5' RACE reads in MiXCR, one entry per CDR3 protein. Of tens of thousands of distinct CDR3 sequences listed, approximately 9.6% are singletons. The clonotype was recovered from a male donor with ankylosing spondylitis. The rearrangement links TRBV18 to TRBJ2-7; no clear D. Sequenced sample: blood, either unsorted or a sorted T cell fraction (not recorded which). This CDR3 is CASSPGFDEQYV. DNA for the CDR3: TGTGCCAGCTCACCAGGGTTCGACGAGCAGTACGTC.